The text below deals with one T cell receptor beta chain. The antigen is undetermined. These data belong to a study of cytomegalovirus exposure and HLA in healthy donors. For the study at large: HLA-typed donors were the source of about 85 million unique TCRs held in an early data release. The study's findings and limits: Earlier results showed most TCR beta V segments being productive about 87% or about 30% of the time. Researchers reported in a later analysis that a missense DCLRE1C variant was tied to TCR beta V- and J-gene trimming.

The PCR was carried out with 60 Vbeta primers and 13 Jbeta primers. Per the study methods: As a later analysis found, there were roughly 80 million unique TCR beta chains, of which some 9.9 million were shared. The table came from immunoSEQ multiplex PCR; TCRdb's copy has only in-frame clones and leaves some out. V, J and clone size are those of that table, while D and trimming were read from the DNA. The sample table sets out roughly 70,000 clones. V dropped 2 bases and J dropped 5 bases, with 15 bases sitting between them. The CDR3 is made up of 16 amino acids. The germline CDR1 and CDR2 sequences are SGHAT and FQNNGV.

Sequencing was carried out using PBMCs. The TCR comes from a man between 40 and 49 years old in good health and CMV-seronegative. This chain uses TRBV11-2 with TRBJ2-2, with a possible D match to TRBD1 (5 bases). The CDR3 DNA follows: TGTGCCAGCAGCTTATTTGTCAGGGTTCGGACCGGGGAGCTGTTTTTT. Translating gives CASSLFVRVRTGELFF.